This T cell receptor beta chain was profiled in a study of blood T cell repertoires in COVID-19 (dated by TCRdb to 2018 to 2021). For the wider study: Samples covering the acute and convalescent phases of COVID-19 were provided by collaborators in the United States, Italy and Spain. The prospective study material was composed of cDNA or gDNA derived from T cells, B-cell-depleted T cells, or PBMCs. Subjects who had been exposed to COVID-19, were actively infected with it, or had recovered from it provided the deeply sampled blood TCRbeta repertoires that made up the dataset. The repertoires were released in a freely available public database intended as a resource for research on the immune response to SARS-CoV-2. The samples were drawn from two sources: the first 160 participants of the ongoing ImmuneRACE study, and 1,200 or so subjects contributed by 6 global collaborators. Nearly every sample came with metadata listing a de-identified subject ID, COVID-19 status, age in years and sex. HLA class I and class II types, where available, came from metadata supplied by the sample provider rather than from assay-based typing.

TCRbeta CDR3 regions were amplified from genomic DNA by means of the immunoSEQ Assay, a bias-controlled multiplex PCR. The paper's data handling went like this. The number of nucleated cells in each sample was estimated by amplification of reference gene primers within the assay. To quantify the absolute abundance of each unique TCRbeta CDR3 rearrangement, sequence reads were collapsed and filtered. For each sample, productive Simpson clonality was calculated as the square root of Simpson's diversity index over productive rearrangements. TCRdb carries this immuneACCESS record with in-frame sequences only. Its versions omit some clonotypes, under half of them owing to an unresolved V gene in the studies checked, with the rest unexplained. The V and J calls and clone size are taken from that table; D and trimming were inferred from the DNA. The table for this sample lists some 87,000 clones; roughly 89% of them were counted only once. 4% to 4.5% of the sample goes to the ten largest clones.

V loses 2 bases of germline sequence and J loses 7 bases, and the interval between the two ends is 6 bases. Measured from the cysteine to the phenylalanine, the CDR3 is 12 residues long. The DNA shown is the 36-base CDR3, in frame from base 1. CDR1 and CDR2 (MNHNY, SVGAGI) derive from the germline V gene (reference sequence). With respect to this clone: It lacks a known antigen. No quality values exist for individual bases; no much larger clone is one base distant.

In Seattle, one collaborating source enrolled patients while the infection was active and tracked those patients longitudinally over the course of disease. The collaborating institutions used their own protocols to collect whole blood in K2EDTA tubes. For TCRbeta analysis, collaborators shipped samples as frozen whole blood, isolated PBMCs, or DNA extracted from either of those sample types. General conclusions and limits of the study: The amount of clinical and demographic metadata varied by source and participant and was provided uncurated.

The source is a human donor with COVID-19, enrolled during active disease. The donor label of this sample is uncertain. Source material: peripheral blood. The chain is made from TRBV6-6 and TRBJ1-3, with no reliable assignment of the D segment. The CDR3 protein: CASSYARNTIYF. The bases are TGTGCCAGCAGTTACGCGAGGAACACCATATATTTT.